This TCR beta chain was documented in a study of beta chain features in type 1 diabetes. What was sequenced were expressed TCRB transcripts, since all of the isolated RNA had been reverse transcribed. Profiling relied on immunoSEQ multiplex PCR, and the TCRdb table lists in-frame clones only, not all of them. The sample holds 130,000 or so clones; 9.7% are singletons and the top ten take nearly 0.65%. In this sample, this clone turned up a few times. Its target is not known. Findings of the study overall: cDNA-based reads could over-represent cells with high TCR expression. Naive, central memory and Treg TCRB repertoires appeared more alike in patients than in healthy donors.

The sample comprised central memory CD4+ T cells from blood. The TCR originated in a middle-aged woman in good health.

The CDR3 protein is CASSGQGARSNQPQHF. CDR3 DNA sequence: TGTGCCAGCAGTGGACAGGGGGCGCGGAGCAATCAGCCCCAGCATTTT. The chain has TRBV2 and TRBJ1-5; 10 bases are shared with TRBD1. Germline CDR1 is SNHLY and CDR2 is FYNNEI. The CDR3 is 16 residues long. Losses at the gene ends were 4 bases for V and 1 base for J; bases not matched to a gene: 4.